The 17 T cell receptor beta chains below come from one sample, sequenced in a study of Ad26.COV2.S vaccination and SARS-CoV-2 variants. Repertoires were generated with immunoSEQ multiplex PCR, while TCRdb's copy carries only in-frame clones and drops some. The table shows roughly 680,000 clones, with roughly nine tenths occurring only once. Treatment: some 19 received Ad26.COV2.S at low or high dose, single or two shots; about 5 received placebo; per-sample allocation not given. Collection of the samples took place on day 63 after the first injection of vaccine or placebo. The material sequenced was peripheral blood, taken in a trial of Ad26.COV2.S vaccine versus placebo. Every receptor here comes from a person between 18 and 60 years old who received the Ad26.COV2.S COVID-19 vaccine or a placebo.

This chain joins TRBV18 and TRBJ2-5; 11 bases are shared with TRBD2. Germline CDR1 is KGHSH and CDR2 is LQKENI. This CDR3 contains 16 residues. V lost 3 bases, J lost 2 bases, and 5 bases stayed unmatched. The CDR3 region is CASSPGLAGLQETQYF. In nucleotides, the CDR3 is TGTGCCAGCTCACCCGGACTAGCGGGCCTTCAAGAGACCCAGTACTTC.

This sequence joins TRBV7-9 and TRBJ2-1, with TRBD2 identical over 11 bases. Trimming took 5 bases from V and 11 from J; bases not matched to a gene: 5. The CDR3 runs 13 residues. Germline-derived CDR1 and CDR2 are SEHNR and FQNEAQ (reference sequence). Written as DNA, the CDR3 is TGTGCCAGCAGCATTCTAGCGGGGGGCCAGCAGTTCTTC. Its protein product is CASSILAGGQQFF.

The gene calls are TRBV5-1 and TRBJ1-2, with a tentative D call TRBD1 (5 bases). V gave up 0 bases and J gave up 7 bases, with 10 bases separating them. The germline V gene has CDR1 SGHRS and CDR2 YFSETQ. This CDR3 has 13 residues. CDR3 region: CASSLGDSGGYTF. The CDR3 region has the DNA TGCGCCAGCAGCTTGGGTGACAGCGGTGGCTACACCTTC.

This clone was observed once. The chain couples TRBV30 to TRBJ1-2, with D possibly matching TRBD1 (5 bases). Germline V CDR1 and CDR2: GTSNPN, SVGIG (reference sequence). With 0 bases removed from V and 2 bases from J, the gap between germline ends came to 10 bases. This CDR3 comprises 14 residues. Here the CDR3 reads CAWSVDTGNYGYTF. DNA for the CDR3: TGTGCCTGGAGTGTGGACACCGGAAACTATGGCTACACCTTC.

This chain connects TRBV6-5 to TRBJ1-2, with D unclear. The CDR3 sequence is 13 residues long. Trimming removed 6 bases from V and 2 bases from J, with 10 bases in between. Germline-derived CDR1 and CDR2 are MNHEY and SVGAGI. As DNA, the CDR3 is TGTGCCAGCAGACAACAGATAAACTATGGCTACACCTTC. Protein product: CASRQQINYGYTF.

V usage is TRBV9 and J usage is TRBJ1-4; tentative D call: TRBD1 (6 bases). The V gene's germline CDR1 is SGDLS and CDR2 YYNGEE. Trimming took 0 bases from V and 0 from J, leaving 9 bases between them. The CDR3 consists of 16 residues. The CDR3 DNA sequence: TGTGCCAGCAGCGTAGGGACAGCCGCAACTAATGAAAAACTGTTTTTT. This codes for CASSVGTAATNEKLFF.

This clone has just one count. The rearrangement uses TRBV5-6 and TRBJ2-4; D gene ambiguous. V lost 0 bases and J lost 10, with 5 bases in between. CDR1 and CDR2 from the germline V gene are SGHDT and YYEEEE. The CDR3 sequence is 11 residues long. CDR3 residues: CASSLGGIQYF. The CDR3 bases are TGTGCCAGCAGCTTGGGGGGAATTCAGTACTTC. Complete variable domain (other parts from reference TRBV5-6 and TRBJ2-4): DAGVTQSPTHLIKTRGQQVTLRCSPKSGHDTVSWYQQALGQGPQFIFQYYEEEERQRGNFPDRFSGHQFPNYSSELNVNALLLGDSALYLCASSLGGIQYFGAGTRLSVL.

The rearrangement uses TRBV6-5 and TRBJ1-2; TRBD1 agrees at 7 bases. Germline trimming cut 5 bases from V and 8 bases from J; bases unmatched to any gene: 14. From germline, CDR1 is MNHEY and CDR2 SVGAGI. CDR3 length: 15 residues. The CDR3 sequence: CASSPGGGQTTGYTF. CDR3 sequence (DNA): TGTGCCAGCAGTCCAGGGGGGGGACAGACGACGGGCTACACCTTC.

The rearrangement links TRBV3-1 (or the pseudogene TRBV3-2) to TRBJ2-5; D unresolved. V was shortened by 4 bases and J by 1 base, with 7 bases between the two germline ends. This CDR3 is 13 amino acids long. Looked up from germline, CDR1 is LGHDT and CDR2 is YNNKEL (reference sequence). CDR3 nucleotide sequence: TGTGCCAGCAGCCGCGGAATCCAAGAGACCCAGTACTTC. Translating gives CASSRGIQETQYF.

Points on this clone: Other DNA sequences in this sample translate to the same CDR3. The V and J genes are TRBV4-3 and TRBJ2-1; the match to TRBD1 covers 7 bases. V lost 1 base, J lost 7 bases, and 4 bases stayed unmatched. This CDR3 region has 14 residues. Per germline, CDR1 LGHNA and CDR2 YSLEER. The CDR3 spells CASSQGTGGNEQFF. The CDR3 region has the DNA TGCGCCAGCAGCCAAGGGACAGGTGGGAATGAGCAGTTCTTC.

This chain joins TRBV7-8 and TRBJ1-6, with 8 bases aligning to TRBD1. Per germline, CDR1 SGHVS and CDR2 FQNEAQ. V was clipped by 4 bases and J by 6 bases; unmatched bases: 8. The CDR3 runs 16 residues. CDR3 sequence (DNA): TGTGCCAGCAGCTCCCAGGGGGCAGCCCCTAATTCACCCCTCCACTTT. This codes for CASSSQGAAPNSPLHF.

This chain connects TRBV3-1 (or the pseudogene TRBV3-2) to TRBJ2-7; TRBD2 matches at 11 bases. CDR3 length: 15 amino acids. Germline-derived CDR1 and CDR2 are LGHDT and YNNKEL (reference sequence). Losses at the gene ends were 1 base for V and 4 bases for J; bases not matched to a gene: 3. CDR3 sequence (DNA): TGTGCCAGCAGCCAAGCAACTAGCGGGGGATACGAGCAGTACTTC. Translated, it gives CASSQATSGGYEQYF.

This clone was observed once. The chain employs TRBV3-1 (or the pseudogene TRBV3-2) and TRBJ2-1, with D perhaps matching TRBD2 (6 bases). The CDR3 totals 14 residues. Deletions cut 0 bases from V and 10 bases from J, with 13 bases between. Per germline, CDR1 LGHDT and CDR2 YNNKEL (reference sequence). The CDR3 reads CASSQETSIGEQFF. The CDR3, as DNA: TGTGCCAGCAGCCAAGAAACTAGCATAGGGGAGCAGTTCTTC.

The chain couples TRBV9 to TRBJ1-2; TRBD1 matches at 9 bases. CDR3 length equals 15 residues. V lost 3 bases, J lost 3 bases, and 6 bases stayed unmatched. CDR1 is SGDLS, CDR2 YYNGEE, per germline. This CDR3 reads CASSGTGTGYYGYTF. CDR3 DNA: TGTGCCAGCAGCGGAACCGGGACAGGGTACTATGGCTACACCTTC.

The chain uses TRBV19 and TRBJ2-3; D not resolved. The CDR3 is 15 amino acids. The germline V and J ends were trimmed by 5 bases and 3 bases, with 15 bases remaining between them. Looked up from germline, CDR1 is LNHDA and CDR2 is SQIVND (reference sequence). The DNA for the CDR3 is TGTGCCAGTAGTGCCCACAGTATTACGACAGATACGCAGTATTTT. Amino acids: CASSAHSITTDTQYF.

Comments on this clone: At the DNA level, this CDR3 is encoded by other sequences in the same sample as well. V is TRBV5-1 and J is TRBJ2-7, with D maybe TRBD2 (6 bases). The CDR3 has 14 amino acids. Per germline, CDR1 SGHRS and CDR2 YFSETQ. The V and J ends lost 3 bases and 0 bases respectively, with 10 bases between them. The CDR3 loop is CASSSTGSSYEQYF. As DNA, the CDR3 is TGCGCCAGCAGCTCTACCGGGAGCTCCTACGAGCAGTACTTC.

This clone showed up just once. The chain combines TRBV30 with TRBJ2-5; TRBD1 matches at 7 bases. Germline V gene sequence: CDR1 GTSNPN, CDR2 SVGIG (reference sequence). There are 13 residues in the CDR3. Trimming cost V 5 bases and J 5 bases; bases outside gene matches: 8. Here the CDR3 reads CAWGQVFGETQYF. The CDR3 DNA reads TGTGCCTGGGGACAGGTGTTCGGGGAGACCCAGTACTTC.